There are a few counts of the clone carrying this TCR beta chain. A process of 5'RACE template switching, which added a universal primer site and UMIs, was used to make TCR cDNA. TCRdb used MiXCR to reprocess the 5' RACE reads, holding one entry per CDR3 protein. The sample carries 100,000 to 150,000 distinct CDR3 sequences, roughly 9% recorded once. Trimming pared 6 bases from V and 0 bases from J, leaving 14 bases between. CDR3 length: 14 amino acids. CDR1 is SQVTM and CDR2 is ANQGSEA in the germline V gene. The data are from a study of T cells after yellow fever vaccination. The starting material was CD8+ T cells sorted from PBMCs, obtained on the day of the yellow fever booster vaccination. V and J are TRBV29-1 and TRBJ1-1; D possibly corresponds to TRBD1 (6 bases). This receptor was taken from a man aged 18 to 35 who received the YFV17D yellow fever vaccine. CDR3 in amino acids: CSVVQGLMNTEAFF. DNA for the CDR3: TGCAGCGTCGTACAGGGATTAATGAACACTGAAGCTTTCTTT.